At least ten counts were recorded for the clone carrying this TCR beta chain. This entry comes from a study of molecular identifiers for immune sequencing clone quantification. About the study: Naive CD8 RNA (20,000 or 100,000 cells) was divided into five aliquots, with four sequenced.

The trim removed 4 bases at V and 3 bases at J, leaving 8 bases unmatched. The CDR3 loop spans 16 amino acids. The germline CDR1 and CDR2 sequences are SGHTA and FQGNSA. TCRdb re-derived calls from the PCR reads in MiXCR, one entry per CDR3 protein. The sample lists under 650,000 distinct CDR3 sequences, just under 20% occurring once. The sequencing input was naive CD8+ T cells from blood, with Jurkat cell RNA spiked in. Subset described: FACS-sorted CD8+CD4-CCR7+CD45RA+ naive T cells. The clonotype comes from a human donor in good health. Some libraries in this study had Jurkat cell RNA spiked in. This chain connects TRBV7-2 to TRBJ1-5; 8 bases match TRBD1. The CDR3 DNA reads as TGTGCCAGCAGCTCGACAGGGGTGGGTTTCAATCAGCCCCAGCATTTT. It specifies CASSSTGVGFNQPQHF.